The 32 T cell receptor beta chains given below trace back to one sample, sequenced in a study of CDR3 diversity in severe acne. TCRdb processed the PCR reads anew with MiXCR; each CDR3 protein has one entry. The sample lists about 90,000 distinct CDR3 sequences, 45% to 50% seen once, with around 10% in the top ten. Sequenced material: blood. The receptors stem from a male donor in good health, serving as a control.

The chain has TRBV12-3 or TRBV12-4 and TRBJ1-1; perhaps TRBD1 as D (5 bases). V lost 2 bases and J lost 1, with 8 bases in between. CDR3 length equals 14 residues. The CDR3 nucleotides read TGTGCCAGCAGTTTATCAGGGTGGAACACTGAAGCTTTCTTT. This codes for CASSLSGWNTEAFF.

V is TRBV19 and J is TRBJ2-1; TRBD2 matches 8 bases. The CDR3 extends over 15 amino acids. From germline, CDR1 is LNHDA and CDR2 SQIVND (reference sequence). The V segment lost 6 bases and the J segment 8 bases; nucleotides outside the gene matches: 12. CDR3: CASSLTAGGAYEQFF. The CDR3 bases are TGTGCCAGTAGCCTAACGGCGGGGGGTGCCTATGAGCAGTTCTTC.

The chain uses TRBV9 and TRBJ1-2; D not certain. This CDR3 spans 13 amino acids. Germline CDR1 SGDLS, CDR2 YYNGEE. V gave up 5 bases and J gave up 7 bases, with 15 bases separating them. CDR3 loop: CASSDYSLFGYTF. The CDR3 DNA reads TGTGCCAGCAGTGACTACAGTCTCTTTGGCTACACCTTC.

At least ten counts were recorded for this clonotype. The chain couples TRBV12-3 or TRBV12-4 to TRBJ1-5; D is uncertain. CDR3 size: 13 residues. Trimming removed 1 base from V and 6 bases from J, with 7 bases in between. The CDR3 region is CASSLGPRQPQHF. The CDR3 DNA reads as TGTGCCAGCAGTTTAGGTCCTCGTCAGCCCCAGCATTTT.

The sample holds a few counts of this clonotype. This sequence joins TRBV2 and TRBJ2-7; D unresolved. Germline lookup yields CDR1 SNHLY and CDR2 FYNNEI. Trimming took off 10 bases at V and 1 base at J, with 11 bases between the two ends. The CDR3 sequence is 12 residues long. The CDR3 nucleotides read TGTGCCACCTTAACTAATTCCTACGAGCAGTACTTC. It translates to CATLTNSYEQYF.

Many counts were recorded for this clonotype. The genes are TRBV7-9 and TRBJ1-1; unclear D gene. Germline V gives CDR1 SEHNR, CDR2 FQNEAQ (reference sequence). The CDR3 consists of 15 residues. Trimming left V 1 base short and J 0 bases short, with 9 bases between. The CDR3 is CASSLVGSMNTEAFF. CDR3 nucleotides: TGTGCCAGCAGCTTAGTTGGCAGCATGAACACTGAAGCTTTCTTT.

V usage is TRBV2 and J usage is TRBJ2-1, with D maybe TRBD1 (6 bases). The V gene lost 6 bases and the J gene lost 6 bases, with 18 bases spanning the gap. Germline V lookup: CDR1 SNHLY, CDR2 FYNNEI. The CDR3 has 15 amino acids. In DNA, the CDR3 is TGTGCCAGCAGAAAACAGGGTTCTACCGGCAATGAGCAGTTCTTC. Translation: CASRKQGSTGNEQFF. Full variable domain (remainder filled in from reference TRBV2 and TRBJ2-1): EPEVTQTPSHQVTQMGQEVILRCVPISNHLYFYWYRQILGQKVEFLVSFYNNEISEKSEIFDDQFSVERPDGSNFTLKIRSTKLEDSAMYFCASRKQGSTGNEQFFGPGTRLTVL.

This clonotype showed up just once. The chain carries TRBV24-1 and TRBJ2-1, with 9 bases fitting TRBD1. V was pared by 1 base and J by 4 bases, with 4 bases of the junction left unmatched. The CDR3 spans 16 residues. The germline gives CDR1 KGHDR, CDR2 SFDVKD. This CDR3 reads CATSDFRTGEYNEQFF. In DNA form, the CDR3 reads TGTGCCACCAGTGATTTCCGGACAGGGGAATACAATGAGCAGTTCTTC.

The chain uses TRBV20-1 and TRBJ2-1; the D is unclear. The CDR3 contains 13 residues. Trimming took off 6 bases at V and 5 bases at J, with 14 bases between the two ends. The V gene's germline CDR1 is DFQATT and CDR2 SNEGSKA (reference sequence). DNA for the CDR3: TGCAGTGCCAGCAGCTCCCGACACAATGAGCAGTTCTTC. Encoded protein: CSASSSRHNEQFF.

The rearrangement links TRBV29-1 to TRBJ2-3; 12 bases line up with TRBD2. V shed 4 bases, J shed 0 bases, and the junction held 2 bases outside the gene matches. Germline loops: CDR1 SQVTM, CDR2 ANQGSEA. CDR3 length: 15 residues. CDR3 amino acids: CSVGTSGESTDTQYF. Written as DNA, the CDR3 is TGCAGCGTTGGGACTAGCGGGGAGAGCACAGATACGCAGTATTTT.

This clonotype was observed many times. The chain has TRBV29-1 and TRBJ1-1, with no clear D. Trimming removed 4 bases from V and 6 bases from J, with 15 bases in between. The germline CDR1 and CDR2 sequences are SQVTM and ANQGSEA. This CDR3 comprises 13 residues. The CDR3 sequence: CSVGRLQDAEAFF. CDR3 sequence (DNA): TGCAGCGTTGGACGTCTTCAGGACGCTGAAGCTTTCTTT.

This clonotype was seen many times. The rearrangement joins TRBV20-1 to TRBJ2-7; possibly TRBD2 for D (6 bases). Per the germline V gene, CDR1 is DFQATT and CDR2 is SNEGSKA (reference sequence). This CDR3 region has 16 residues. With 6 bases removed from V and 0 bases from J, the gap between germline ends came to 21 bases. The CDR3 loop reads CSALENERASSYEQYF. The CDR3 bases are TGCAGTGCCCTAGAGAATGAGCGGGCGAGCTCCTACGAGCAGTACTTC.

This clonotype was observed a few times. This chain links TRBV2 with TRBJ1-5, with 8 nucleotides matching TRBD1. CDR1 and CDR2 from the germline V gene are SNHLY and FYNNEI. With V trimmed by 6 bases and J by 7 bases, 11 bases remained unmatched. The CDR3 loop spans 15 amino acids. This chain's CDR3 is CASSERGQVGQPQHF. CDR3 bases: TGTGCCAGCAGCGAAAGGGGACAGGTGGGGCAGCCCCAGCATTTT.

This clonotype has just a few counts. The gene calls are TRBV12-3 or TRBV12-4 and TRBJ1-1; the D is unclear. The CDR3 runs 14 residues. V lost 8 bases, J lost 1 base, and 14 bases lay in between. The CDR3 reads CASSLGNPNTEAFF. CDR3 DNA: TGTGCCAGCTCCCTTGGTAACCCGAACACTGAAGCTTTCTTT.

The chain has TRBV7-6 and TRBJ1-1; D is possibly TRBD1 (6 bases). CDR3 length: 12 amino acids. Per germline, CDR1 SGHVS and CDR2 FNYEAQ. V lost 10 bases and J lost 4, with 13 bases in between. The CDR3: CAIYTGSTEAFF. Here the CDR3 DNA reads TGTGCCATCTACACAGGGTCCACTGAAGCTTTCTTT.

The V gene is TRBV6-5, the J gene TRBJ2-1; D is uncertain. Per the germline V gene, CDR1 is MNHEY and CDR2 is SVGAGI. V was pared by 0 bases and J by 16 bases, with 1 base between. The CDR3 covers 8 residues. The CDR3 loop is CASSYSFF. The CDR3 coding sequence is TGTGCCAGCAGTTACTCTTTCTTC.

In this sample, this clonotype turned up a few times. The V gene is TRBV7-2, the J gene TRBJ2-7; weak D call: TRBD2 (5 bases). The CDR3 runs to 13 residues. The V end was cut by 4 bases, the J end by 5 bases, with 12 bases between. The V gene's germline CDR1 is SGHTA and CDR2 FQGNSA. The CDR3 sequence is CASSYPTRDEQYF. Here the CDR3 DNA reads TGTGCCAGCAGCTACCCAACTAGGGACGAGCAGTACTTC.

The chain couples TRBV10-3 to TRBJ2-1; D tentatively reads TRBD1 or TRBD2 (5 bases each). Germline-derived CDR1 and CDR2 are ENHRY and SYGVKD. This CDR3 comprises 14 residues. V gave up 2 bases and J gave up 10 bases, with 15 bases separating them. The CDR3 here is CAISEGTTEREQFF. CDR3 in DNA: TGTGCCATCAGTGAGGGGACCACTGAGAGGGAGCAGTTCTTC.

This clonotype was seen only a few times. The genes are TRBV25-1 and TRBJ1-5; D call uncertain. Germline lookup yields CDR1 MGHDK and CDR2 SYGVNS. V was clipped by 6 bases and J by 4 bases, with 19 bases between them. The CDR3 extends over 16 amino acids. CDR3 sequence (DNA): TGTGCCAGCAGCCAAGCGGTGGCGGCAGGTAATCAGCCCCAGCATTTT. Translating gives CASSQAVAAGNQPQHF.

The chain couples TRBV20-1 to TRBJ2-1, with TRBD2 matching 9 bases. Germline trimming cut 6 bases from V and 6 bases from J; bases unmatched to any gene: 9. CDR1 is DFQATT, CDR2 SNEGSKA, per germline (reference sequence). CDR3 length: 14 residues. Here the CDR3 DNA reads TGCAGTGCCGAAGCGGGGGGAGCCTCCAATGAGCAGTTCTTC. This codes for CSAEAGGASNEQFF.

By share, this clonotype ranks as medium-sized. The chain joins TRBV15 to TRBJ1-5; D remains unclear. Germline-derived CDR1 and CDR2 are LNHNV and YYDKDF (reference sequence). V shed 0 bases and J shed 6 bases, with 12 bases lying between them. The CDR3 runs to 15 residues. The DNA for the CDR3 is TGTGCCACCAGCAGAGATAACCTCGGGAGTCAGCCCCAGCATTTT. Translated, it gives CATSRDNLGSQPQHF.

V usage is TRBV7-9 and J usage is TRBJ2-2; possibly TRBD1 or TRBD2 for D (6 bases each). Germline lookup yields CDR1 SEHNR and CDR2 FQNEAQ (reference sequence). The CDR3 extends over 13 amino acids. V was pared by 7 bases and J by 10 bases, with 16 bases between. The CDR3 region is CASTSSGAVELFF. The CDR3 region has the DNA TGTGCCAGCACCTCCTCGGGGGCCGTGGAGCTGTTTTTT. The full variable domain, rest sourced from reference TRBV7-9 and TRBJ2-2, is DTGVSQNPRHKITKRGQNVTFRCDPISEHNRLYWYRQTLGQGPEFLTYFQNEAQLEKSRLLSDRFSAERPKGSFSTLEIQRTEQGDSAMYLCASTSSGAVELFFGEGSRLTVL.

This clonotype has just a few counts. A much larger clone differs by one base, so this may be a read error. This chain links TRBV19 with TRBJ2-5; D remains unclear. Germline lookup yields CDR1 LNHDA and CDR2 SQIVND (reference sequence). This CDR3 region has 14 residues. The CDR3 nucleotides read TGTGTCAGTAGTATAGGCCCGCTCCGGGAGACCCAGTACTTC. Its translation: CVSSIGPLRETQYF. The full variable domain, in which reference TRBV19 and TRBJ2-5 provide the parts outside the CDR3, is DGGITQSPKYLFRKEGQNVTLSCEQNLNHDAMYWYRQDPGQGLRLIYYSQIVNDFQKGDIAEGYSVSREKKESFPLTVTSAQKNPTAFYLCVSSIGPLRETQYFGPGTRLLVL.

This clonotype was seen ten or more times. The V gene is TRBV27, the J gene TRBJ2-3; the D is unclear. V was shortened by 5 bases and J by 3 bases, with 12 bases between the two germline ends. The CDR3 spans 14 residues. Germline lookup yields CDR1 MNHEY and CDR2 SMNVEV (reference sequence). The CDR3 spells CASSVQPRTDTQYF. CDR3 DNA: TGTGCCAGCAGTGTCCAGCCTCGTACAGATACGCAGTATTTT.

The CDR3 sequence: CASSIGQASNQPQHF. CDR3 DNA: TGTGCCAGTAGTATAGGACAGGCTAGCAATCAGCCCCAGCATTTT. V and J are TRBV19 and TRBJ1-5, with a weak D call TRBD1 (6 bases). Germline V gene lookup returns CDR1 LNHDA and CDR2 SQIVND (reference sequence). Trimming left V 1 base short and J 0 bases short, with 7 bases between. The CDR3 consists of 15 residues.

The V call is TRBV20-1, the J call TRBJ1-2; 10 nucleotides align to TRBD1. The CDR3 has 12 residues. Germline CDR1 is DFQATT and CDR2 is SNEGSKA (reference sequence). J gave up 8 bases and V 5 bases, and 5 bases lay outside the gene matches. CDR3 sequence (DNA): TGCAGTGCTCGACAGGGGGCGATCGGCTACACCTTC. Encoded protein: CSARQGAIGYTF.

In this sample, this clonotype turned up many times. This rearrangement joins TRBV12-3 or TRBV12-4 to TRBJ2-2, with D perhaps TRBD2 (6 bases). The V and J ends lost 2 bases and 5 bases respectively, with 12 bases between them. The CDR3 extends over 15 amino acids. CDR3 residues: CASSLWSSDTGELFF. CDR3 sequence (DNA): TGTGCCAGCAGTTTATGGTCTAGCGATACCGGGGAGCTGTTTTTT.

This clonotype has ten or more counts. This chain connects TRBV3-1 to TRBJ1-6, with D unclear. The CDR3 is 19 amino acids. Looked up from germline, CDR1 is LGHDT and CDR2 is YNNKEL (reference sequence). The V end was cut by 0 bases, the J end by 10 bases, with 25 bases between. The DNA for the CDR3 is TGTGCCAGCAGCCAAGAAGCGGACCGATTCATTTACGCCTGGTCACCCCTCCACTTT. This gives the protein CASSQEADRFIYAWSPLHF.

The V gene is TRBV7-4, the J gene TRBJ1-6, with 7 bases that match TRBD1. There are 14 residues in the CDR3. CDR1 and CDR2 from the germline V gene are SGHVT and SQSDAQ. V was clipped by 3 bases and J by 10 bases; unmatched bases: 6. The CDR3 loop reads CASSLTGRSSPLHF. The CDR3 DNA reads as TGTGCCAGCAGCTTGACAGGGCGGTCGTCACCCCTCCACTTT.

This clonotype came up a few times. V gene TRBV5-1 combines with J gene TRBJ2-5; D ambiguous. Trimming cost V 5 bases and J 1 base, with 3 bases left between them. The CDR3 loop spans 11 amino acids. Germline loops: CDR1 SGHRS, CDR2 YFSETQ. Here the CDR3 DNA reads TGCGCCAGCAGTGCCCAAGAGACCCAGTACTTC. Amino acid sequence: CASSAQETQYF.

The CDR3 DNA reads TGTGCCAGTAGCTCCCCGGGTTTGGAGACCCAGTACTTC. Protein product: CASSSPGLETQYF. The genes are TRBV19 and TRBJ2-5; D remains unclear. V was pared by 6 bases and J by 5 bases, with 13 bases between. The CDR3 runs 13 residues. CDR1 and CDR2 (germline): LNHDA, SQIVND (reference sequence). Complete variable domain (other parts from reference TRBV19 and TRBJ2-5): DGGITQSPKYLFRKEGQNVTLSCEQNLNHDAMYWYRQDPGQGLRLIYYSQIVNDFQKGDIAEGYSVSREKKESFPLTVTSAQKNPTAFYLCASSSPGLETQYFGPGTRLLVL.

The genes are TRBV7-3 and TRBJ1-1; perhaps TRBD1 as D (5 bases). The CDR3 is made up of 13 amino acids. With 4 bases removed from V and 9 bases from J, the gap between germline ends came to 15 bases. The germline CDR1 and CDR2 sequences are SGHTA and FQGTGA. CDR3 nucleotide sequence: TGTGCCAGCAGCTCGATAGCGGGGGGGAAAGCTTTCTTT. This encodes CASSSIAGGKAFF.